These 13 T cell receptor beta chains came from one sample sequenced in a study of vaccination effects on CD4 cells after COVID-19. Assay used: immunoSEQ multiplex PCR; TCRdb lists only in-frame clones, some missing. The sample holds 55,000 to 75,000 clones, around 72% seen once. Their specific antigens are unknown. Using viral peptide pools, the ViraFEST assay grew out antigen-specific CD4+ T cells prior to sequencing. Having been cultured for about 10 days, the cells underwent CD4+ T cell isolation. Testing of the vaccine recipients showed negative nucleocapsid antibodies and no prior SARS-CoV-2 infection. Sequencing used CD4+ T cells from PBMCs cultured with HCoV-OC43 spike peptides, obtained before COVID-19 vaccination. Subset: HCoV-OC43 spike overlapping peptide pool stimulation. The source of these receptors is a human donor who received a COVID-19 vaccine.

The V and J genes are TRBV7-9 and TRBJ2-3, with D perhaps TRBD1 (6 bases). With 0 bases removed from V and 2 bases from J, the gap between germline ends came to 15 bases. The CDR3 extends over 17 amino acids. The V gene's germline CDR1 is SEHNR and CDR2 FQNEAQ (reference sequence). CDR3 loop: CASSLADRTPSTDTQYF. CDR3 coding DNA: TGTGCCAGCAGCTTAGCAGACAGGACGCCATCCACAGATACGCAGTATTTT.

The chain combines TRBV19 with TRBJ1-5; perhaps TRBD1 as D (5 bases). The CDR3 spans 15 residues. Trimming stripped 10 bases from V and 0 bases from J, with 16 bases between. Per the germline V gene, CDR1 is LNHDA and CDR2 is SQIVND (reference sequence). CDR3 sequence reads: CATAYKGYSNQPQHF. The CDR3 DNA reads TGTGCCACCGCTTATAAGGGGTATAGCAATCAGCCCCAGCATTTT.

The rearrangement uses TRBV2 and TRBJ2-7; TRBD1 matches 9 bases. With 4 bases clipped from V and 0 bases from J, the junction kept 19 bases outside the gene matches. The CDR3 is made up of 20 amino acids. Per the germline V gene, CDR1 is SNHLY and CDR2 is FYNNEI. The DNA for the CDR3 is TGTGCCAGCAGTGTTGATGGGGACAGGGCAGGTACTAGGAGCTCCTACGAGCAGTACGTC. Translating gives CASSVDGDRAGTRSSYEQYV.

This chain links TRBV7-2 with TRBJ2-5; 7 bases are shared with TRBD1. The germline V gene encodes CDR1 SGHTA and CDR2 FQGNSA. This CDR3 has 14 residues. The ends lost 5 bases at V and 4 bases at J; junction bases unmatched: 7. This chain's CDR3 is CASSLDRVGETQYF. The CDR3 DNA follows: TGTGCCAGCAGCCTCGACAGGGTCGGAGAGACCCAGTACTTC.

The V gene is TRBV5-1, the J gene TRBJ2-2; TRBD1 agrees at 7 bases. The CDR3 totals 17 residues. The ends lost 3 bases at V and 4 bases at J; junction bases unmatched: 12. Germline values: CDR1 SGHRS, CDR2 YFSETQ. The CDR3 here is CASSWGQTNRLTGELFF. For the CDR3, the DNA is TGCGCCAGCAGCTGGGGACAGACGAACCGACTCACCGGGGAGCTGTTTTTT.

The sample holds a few counts of this clone. The rearrangement joins TRBV5-1 to TRBJ1-5; tentative D call: TRBD1 (5 bases). The V end lost 2 bases, the J end lost 5 bases, and 11 bases lay between the germline ends. The CDR3 length is 14 residues. Per germline, CDR1 SGHRS and CDR2 YFSETQ. CDR3 sequence: CASSFSGNDQPQHF. The CDR3 DNA is TGCGCCAGCAGCTTCTCAGGGAACGATCAGCCCCAGCATTTT.

This clone showed up just a few times. The rearrangement links TRBV7-9 to TRBJ1-6; D unresolved. Germline CDR1 and CDR2: SEHNR and FQNEAQ (reference sequence). The CDR3 has 16 residues. V lost 1 base and J 10 bases, leaving 17 bases between the germline ends. CDR3 sequence (DNA): TGTGCCAGCAGCTTAGATTTTTCCAACCTTGGGTCACCCCTCCACTTT. Translating gives CASSLDFSNLGSPLHF.

This clone was counted a single time. CDR3 residues: CASSQTSGVGEKLFF. For the CDR3, the DNA is TGCGCCAGCAGCCAGACATCAGGGGTAGGCGAAAAACTGTTTTTT. The J gene is TRBJ1-4, the V gene TRBV5-1; D might be TRBD1 (6 bases). This CDR3 contains 15 residues. V lost 4 bases and J 8 bases, leaving 18 bases between the germline ends. Germline-derived CDR1 and CDR2 are SGHRS and YFSETQ.

This rearrangement joins TRBV6-2 or TRBV6-3 to TRBJ2-7; D might be TRBD2 (5 bases). Trimming cost V 5 bases and J 7 bases, with 12 bases left between them. This CDR3 is 12 amino acids long. The germline gives CDR1 MNHEY, CDR2 SVGEGT. The CDR3 DNA sequence: TGTGCCAGCAGTAGCGGTTTGGGGGAGCAGTACGTC. Translated, it gives CASSSGLGEQYV.

This chain connects TRBV2 to TRBJ1-3; tentative D call: TRBD1 (6 bases). Looked up from germline, CDR1 is SNHLY and CDR2 is FYNNEI. The V end was cut by 6 bases, the J end by 2 bases, with 11 bases between. This CDR3 has 14 residues. This chain's CDR3 is CASSPTGPGNTIYF. DNA of the CDR3: TGTGCCAGCAGCCCCACAGGGCCTGGAAACACCATATATTTT.

In its sample, this clone was seen once. The chain employs TRBV5-1 and TRBJ1-1, with 9 bases aligning to TRBD1. V shed 4 bases, J shed 5 bases, and the junction held 12 bases outside the gene matches. The germline V gene has CDR1 SGHRS and CDR2 YFSETQ. The CDR3 loop spans 16 amino acids. CDR3 in DNA: TGCGCCAGCAGCCAAACGACGGGACAGGGAAAAACTGAAGCTTTCTTT. It encodes CASSQTTGQGKTEAFF.

V and J are TRBV5-5 and TRBJ2-1; 9 positions match TRBD2. The trim removed 4 bases at V and 0 bases at J, leaving 11 bases unmatched. Per germline, CDR1 SGHKS and CDR2 YYEKEE (reference sequence). There are 18 residues in the CDR3. The CDR3 loop is CASSTRRPSGVSYNEQFF. CDR3 coding DNA: TGTGCCAGCAGCACCCGTAGGCCTAGCGGGGTCTCCTACAATGAGCAGTTCTTC.

The chain is built from TRBV7-6 and TRBJ1-1, with 11 bases fitting TRBD1. This CDR3 contains 17 residues. Germline lookup yields CDR1 SGHVS and CDR2 FNYEAQ. V shed 1 base, J shed 1 base, and the junction held 5 bases outside the gene matches. The CDR3 DNA sequence: TGTGCCAGCAGCTTAGTAGGACAGGGGGCGTCGAACACTGAAGCTTTCTTT. Translation gives CASSLVGQGASNTEAFF.